One and the same sample provided the 15 T cell receptor beta chains below, sequenced in a study of shared clonotypes between healthy human individuals. Clones were read by immunoSEQ multiplex PCR, and TCRdb kept only the in-frame ones, dropping some. The data show about 2.3 million clones, with 90% to 95% seen just once and 0.39% held by the top ten. What was sequenced was naive CD4+ T cells from PBMCs. Subset noted: CD45RA+ positively selected. Receptor source: a young man in good health. Some clones in this sample may be carry-over from other donors' samples.

This clone has just a few counts. The chain employs TRBV25-1 and TRBJ1-4; possible D gene TRBD1, 5 bases. V shed 5 bases and J shed 5 bases, with 15 bases lying between them. CDR1 and CDR2 from the germline V gene are MGHDK and SYGVNS. The CDR3 length is 15 residues. CDR3 sequence: CASSRSDSLNEKLFF. CDR3 nucleotide sequence: TGTGCCAGCAGTCGGTCCGACAGCCTCAATGAAAAACTGTTTTTT.

The gene calls are TRBV7-9 and TRBJ2-1; 11 bases agree with TRBD1. V shed 7 bases and J 3 bases; nucleotides not matched to a gene: 8. The germline gives CDR1 SEHNR, CDR2 FQNEAQ (reference sequence). The CDR3 sequence is 16 residues long. The CDR3 loop is CASNPRDRGDYNEQFF. CDR3 nucleotide sequence: TGTGCCAGCAACCCCAGGGACAGGGGGGACTACAATGAGCAGTTCTTC.

This clone has just one count. This rearrangement joins TRBV7-8 to TRBJ2-2; TRBD2 matches 8 bases. This CDR3 has 15 residues. The V gene's germline CDR1 is SGHVS and CDR2 FQNEAQ. The V gene end was trimmed by 5 bases and the J gene end by 4 bases; junction bases not matched to a gene: 6. The DNA of the CDR3 is TGTGCCAGCAGCCCCAGCGGGAGAAGCACCGGGGAGCTGTTTTTT. It codes for CASSPSGRSTGELFF.

This chain uses TRBV6-1 with TRBJ1-3; D uncertain. Looked up from germline, CDR1 is MNHNS and CDR2 is SASEGT. This CDR3 region has 14 residues. V lost 1 base and J 0 bases, leaving 4 bases between the germline ends. CDR3 protein: CASSEGSSGNTIYF. CDR3 in DNA: TGTGCCAGCAGTGAAGGGAGCTCTGGAAACACCATATATTTT.

This chain joins TRBV23-1 and TRBJ1-5; TRBD1 matches at 8 bases. TRBV23-1 is labeled an ORF, and its function is uncertain. Trimming removed 4 bases from V and 6 bases from J; junction bases left unmatched: 8. CDR3 length equals 15 residues. CDR3 loop: CASSRTGRNSQPQHF. Written as DNA, the CDR3 is TGCGCCAGCAGTCGGACAGGGAGGAACAGTCAGCCCCAGCATTTT.

V usage is TRBV5-4 and J usage is TRBJ1-2; 7 nucleotides line up with TRBD1. The germline CDR1 and CDR2 sequences are SGHNT and YYREEE (reference sequence). The CDR3 sequence is 12 residues long. Trimming removed 5 bases from V and 6 bases from J; junction bases left unmatched: 4. The CDR3 nucleotides are TGTGCCAGCAGAGGGACAGAAAATGGCTACACCTTC. Translation gives CASRGTENGYTF.

The CDR3 spells CASSLLMDRGGDGYTF. The CDR3 DNA is TGTGCCAGCAGTTTATTAATGGACAGGGGCGGAGATGGCTACACCTTC. This chain joins TRBV28 and TRBJ1-2; 9 bases fit TRBD1. Unmatched junction bases numbered 9, after V lost 1 base and J lost 6 bases. Germline values: CDR1 MDHEN, CDR2 SYDVKM. This CDR3 contains 16 residues.

The V call is TRBV30, the J call TRBJ1-2; weak D call: TRBD1 (5 bases). V was shortened by 0 bases and J by 8 bases, with 16 bases between the two germline ends. The CDR3 totals 14 residues. Germline loops: CDR1 GTSNPN, CDR2 SVGIG (reference sequence). The CDR3 DNA reads TGTGCCTGGAGTGTACGACGGGCAGGGACCGGCTACACCTTC. Encoded protein: CAWSVRRAGTGYTF.

The J gene is TRBJ1-4, the V gene TRBV6-6; 9 nucleotides match TRBD1. Trimming removed 6 bases from V and 7 bases from J; junction bases left unmatched: 9. CDR3 length: 15 amino acids. Germline values: CDR1 MNHNY, CDR2 SVGAGI (reference sequence). The CDR3 coding sequence is TGTGCCAGCAGGTCTACAGGGGGCGCTAGTGAAAAACTGTTTTTT. It encodes CASRSTGGASEKLFF.

The chain employs TRBV6-1 and TRBJ2-1; D unresolved. The CDR3 is 14 amino acids. Trimming took off 2 bases at V and 4 bases at J, with 9 bases between the two ends. Germline lookup yields CDR1 MNHNS and CDR2 SASEGT. The CDR3 reads CASSEPDRYNEQFF. The CDR3 DNA follows: TGTGCCAGCAGTGAACCGGACCGTTACAATGAGCAGTTCTTC.

The count of this clone is one. The chain links TRBV6-1 to TRBJ1-1; possibly TRBD1 for D (5 bases). This CDR3 has 10 amino acids. The germline V gene encodes CDR1 MNHNS and CDR2 SASEGT. Trimming cost V 6 bases and J 11 bases, with 10 bases left between them. CDR3 in amino acids: CASRLGEAFF. As DNA, the CDR3 is TGTGCCAGCAGGCTGGGGGAGGCTTTCTTT.

This chain links TRBV29-1 with TRBJ2-1; 14 nucleotides agree with TRBD2. This CDR3 is built from 17 residues. Trimming at V came to 6 bases and at J to 2 bases, leaving 9 bases not matched to a gene. Looked up from germline, CDR1 is SQVTM and CDR2 is ANQGSEA. The CDR3 region has the DNA TGCAGCGTGGTGACTAGCGGGAGGGCCGGGGCCTACAATGAGCAGTTCTTC. Protein product: CSVVTSGRAGAYNEQFF.

DNA of the CDR3: TGTGCCAGCAGTGAACAGGCCAAAAACATTCAGTACTTC. It is translated as CASSEQAKNIQYF. The chain uses TRBV6-1 and TRBJ2-4; no firm D call. In germline, CDR1 is MNHNS, CDR2 SASEGT. The CDR3 runs to 13 residues. V lost 2 bases and J 1 base, leaving 3 bases between the germline ends.

The rearrangement joins TRBV7-9 to TRBJ2-1; 7 bases line up with TRBD1. This CDR3 is built from 18 residues. The germline V gene encodes CDR1 SEHNR and CDR2 FQNEAQ (reference sequence). V was clipped by 5 bases and J by 7 bases; unmatched bases: 20. The CDR3 is CASSHPGAGGSLINEQFF. DNA of the CDR3: TGTGCCAGCAGCCATCCCGGCGCAGGGGGTTCTCTAATAAATGAGCAGTTCTTC. Drawing the rest from reference TRBV7-9 and TRBJ2-1, the complete variable domain is DTGVSQNPRHKITKRGQNVTFRCDPISEHNRLYWYRQTLGQGPEFLTYFQNEAQLEKSRLLSDRFSAERPKGSFSTLEIQRTEQGDSAMYLCASSHPGAGGSLINEQFFGPGTRLTVL.

J is TRBJ2-2 and V is TRBV29-1, with D maybe TRBD1 (6 bases). Germline CDR1 is SQVTM and CDR2 is ANQGSEA. The V and J ends lost 4 bases and 7 bases respectively, with 10 bases between them. This CDR3 is 12 amino acids long. For the CDR3, the DNA is TGCAGCGTTGGAGGGGGAGTCGGGGAGCTGTTTTTT. Encoded protein: CSVGGGVGELFF.